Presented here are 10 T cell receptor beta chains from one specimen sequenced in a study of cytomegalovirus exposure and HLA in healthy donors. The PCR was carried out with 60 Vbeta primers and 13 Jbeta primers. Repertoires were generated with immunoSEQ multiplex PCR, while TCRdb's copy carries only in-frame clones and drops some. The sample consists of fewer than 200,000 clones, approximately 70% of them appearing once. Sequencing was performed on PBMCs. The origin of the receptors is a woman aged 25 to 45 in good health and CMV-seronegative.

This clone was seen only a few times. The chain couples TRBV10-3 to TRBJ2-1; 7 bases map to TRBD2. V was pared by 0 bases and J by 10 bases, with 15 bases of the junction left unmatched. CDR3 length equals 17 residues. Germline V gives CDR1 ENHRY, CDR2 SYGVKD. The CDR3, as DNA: TGTGCCATCAGTGAGTCGGGGAGCGGGAAGCCTTCACGGGAGCAGTTCTTC. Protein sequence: CAISESGSGKPSREQFF.

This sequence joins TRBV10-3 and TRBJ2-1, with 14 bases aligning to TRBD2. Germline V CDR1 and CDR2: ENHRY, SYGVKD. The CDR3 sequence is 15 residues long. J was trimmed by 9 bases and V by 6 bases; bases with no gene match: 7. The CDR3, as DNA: TGTGCCATCAGCGCGGGACTAGCGGGAGTTGGTGAGCAGTTCTTC. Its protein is CAISAGLAGVGEQFF.

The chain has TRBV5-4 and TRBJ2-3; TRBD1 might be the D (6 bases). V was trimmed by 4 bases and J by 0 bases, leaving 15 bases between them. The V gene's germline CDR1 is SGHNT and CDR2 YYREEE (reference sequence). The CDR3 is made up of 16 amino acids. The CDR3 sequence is CASSRPGGSSTDTQYF. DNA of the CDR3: TGTGCCAGCAGCCGACCTGGGGGCTCCAGCACAGATACGCAGTATTTT.

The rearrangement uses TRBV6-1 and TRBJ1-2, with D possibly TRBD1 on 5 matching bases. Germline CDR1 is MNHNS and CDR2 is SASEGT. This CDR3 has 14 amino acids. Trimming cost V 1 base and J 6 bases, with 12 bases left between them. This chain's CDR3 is CASSEDVGPDGYTF. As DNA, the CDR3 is TGTGCCAGCAGTGAAGATGTGGGGCCTGATGGCTACACCTTC.

CDR3 protein: CASSSGLARYNEQFF. CDR3 bases: TGTGCCAGCAGCTCGGGACTAGCGCGTTACAATGAGCAGTTCTTC. This sequence joins TRBV5-4 and TRBJ2-1; 10 nucleotides align to TRBD2. This CDR3 comprises 15 residues. Germline V lookup: CDR1 SGHNT, CDR2 YYREEE (reference sequence). Losses at the gene ends were 3 bases for V and 4 bases for J; bases not matched to a gene: 4. Variable domain in full (rest from reference TRBV5-4 and TRBJ2-1): ETGVTQSPTHLIKTRGQQVTLRCSSQSGHNTVSWYQQALGQGPQFIFQYYREEENGRGNFPPRFSGLQFPNYSSELNVNALELDDSALYLCASSSGLARYNEQFFGPGTRLTVL.

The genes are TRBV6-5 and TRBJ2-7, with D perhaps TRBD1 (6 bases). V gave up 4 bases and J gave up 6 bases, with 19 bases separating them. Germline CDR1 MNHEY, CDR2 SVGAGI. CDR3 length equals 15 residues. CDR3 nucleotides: TGTGCCAGCAGTTCACGCAGCTACTCAGGGGTCGAGCAGTACTTC. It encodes CASSSRSYSGVEQYF.

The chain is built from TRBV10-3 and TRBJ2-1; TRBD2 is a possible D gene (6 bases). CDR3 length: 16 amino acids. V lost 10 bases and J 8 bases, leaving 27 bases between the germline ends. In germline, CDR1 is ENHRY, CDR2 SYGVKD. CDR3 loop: CATRLEGYITNDEQFF. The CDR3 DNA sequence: TGTGCCACCCGACTAGAGGGATATATAACCAATGATGAGCAGTTCTTC.

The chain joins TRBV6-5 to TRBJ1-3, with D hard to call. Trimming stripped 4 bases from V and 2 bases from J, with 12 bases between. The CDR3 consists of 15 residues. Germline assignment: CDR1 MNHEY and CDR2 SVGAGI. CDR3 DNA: TGTGCCAGCAGTTTAGTTCGAGGAACTGGAAACACCATATATTTT. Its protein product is CASSLVRGTGNTIYF.

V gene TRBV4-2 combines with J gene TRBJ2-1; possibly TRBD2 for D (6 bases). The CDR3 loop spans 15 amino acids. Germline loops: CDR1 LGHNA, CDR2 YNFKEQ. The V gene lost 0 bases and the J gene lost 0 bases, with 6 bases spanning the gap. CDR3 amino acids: CASSQEGGSYNEQFF. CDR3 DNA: TGTGCCAGCAGCCAAGAGGGGGGCTCCTACAATGAGCAGTTCTTC.

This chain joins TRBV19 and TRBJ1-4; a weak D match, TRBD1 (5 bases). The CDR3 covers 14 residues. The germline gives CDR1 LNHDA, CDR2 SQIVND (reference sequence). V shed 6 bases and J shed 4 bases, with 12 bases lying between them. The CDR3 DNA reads TGTGCCAGTAGACCACAGGTCAATAATGAAAAACTGTTTTTT. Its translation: CASRPQVNNEKLFF.